These 15 T cell receptor beta chains were sequenced from one sample in a study of sequential checkpoint blockade in melanoma. Generated by immunoSEQ multiplex PCR, the TCRdb table keeps only in-frame clones and is missing some. The table has 9,500 to 11,000 clones, more than 50% seen once; the top ten hold approximately 15%. Treatment: randomized to nivolumab then ipilimumab (arm A) or the reverse (arm B). The starting material was CD8+ T cells sorted from blood (inferred from file names), obtained from a patient given nivolumab and ipilimumab in sequence. The receptors come from a human donor with melanoma.

In its sample, this clone was seen a few times. The chain carries TRBV28 and TRBJ2-7; tentative D call: TRBD2 (6 bases). This CDR3 is 15 amino acids long. Trimming removed 6 bases from V and 3 bases from J, with 18 bases in between. Germline V gene data show CDR1 as MDHEN and CDR2 as SYDVKM. The CDR3 DNA is TGTGCCAGCAGGGTGGGGGGTAACCCCTACTACGAGCAGTACTTC. Translated, it gives CASRVGGNPYYEQYF.

The rearrangement links TRBV14 to TRBJ2-1, with no clear D. Germline lookup yields CDR1 SGHDN and CDR2 FVKESK. Trimming shortened V by 0 bases and J by 6 bases, and 6 bases separated the two germline ends. The CDR3 length is 13 residues. CDR3 in DNA: TGTGCCAGCAGCCAAGATGTGAGCAATGAGCAGTTCTTC. Its translation: CASSQDVSNEQFF.

This clone has a single count. The CDR3 bases are TGTGCCAGCAGCCCCCCCTCTAGCGAACACACAGATACGCAGTATTTT. As protein: CASSPPSSEHTDTQYF. This chain joins TRBV9 and TRBJ2-3; D possibly corresponds to TRBD2 (6 bases). The CDR3 length is 16 residues. CDR1 and CDR2 (germline): SGDLS, YYNGEE. V lost 4 bases to trimming and J lost 2 bases, with 17 bases between them.

This clone was picked up a small number of times. The V and J genes are TRBV7-9 and TRBJ2-6; perhaps TRBD2 as D (5 bases). The V and J ends lost 5 bases and 1 base respectively, with 12 bases between them. CDR3 length: 16 amino acids. Per the germline V gene, CDR1 is SEHNR and CDR2 is FQNEAQ (reference sequence). CDR3 nucleotides: TGTGCCAGCAGCCCCGTCCGAGGGTCTGGGGCCAACGTCCTGACTTTC. This codes for CASSPVRGSGANVLTF.

This rearrangement joins TRBV27 to TRBJ2-7; no clear D gene. There are 12 residues in the CDR3. V gave up 8 bases and J gave up 3 bases, with 11 bases separating them. The V gene's germline CDR1 is MNHEY and CDR2 SMNVEV (reference sequence). The CDR3 here is CASGLPFYEQYF. The DNA for the CDR3 is TGTGCCAGCGGCCTGCCTTTCTACGAGCAGTACTTC.

CDR3 bases: TGTGCCAGCAGTTTAAGGCCGACGGACAGTGGGATCTTAGAGTTCGGCTACACCTTC. Protein: CASSLRPTDSGILEFGYTF. The chain combines TRBV27 with TRBJ1-2, with D maybe TRBD1 (6 bases). The V gene's germline CDR1 is MNHEY and CDR2 SMNVEV (reference sequence). The CDR3 runs to 19 residues. V dropped 2 bases and J dropped 8 bases, with 30 bases sitting between them.

This chain uses TRBV11-2 with TRBJ2-1, with D tentatively TRBD2 (6 bases). This CDR3 comprises 12 residues. The ends were cut back, 5 bases at V and 7 bases at J, with 9 bases in the middle. CDR1 and CDR2 from the germline V gene are SGHAT and FQNNGV. The CDR3 here is CASSRLVNEQFF. The CDR3 nucleotides read TGTGCCAGCAGCAGACTAGTAAATGAGCAGTTCTTC.

The V gene is TRBV6-4, the J gene TRBJ1-2; D may be TRBD1 (6 bases). Germline V gene data show CDR1 as MRHNA and CDR2 as SNTAGT. The CDR3 extends over 14 amino acids. V was trimmed by 3 bases and J by 1 base, leaving 9 bases between them. The DNA for the CDR3 is TGTGCCAGCAGTGAGGGGGCCGGTAACTATGGCTACACCTTC. This translates into CASSEGAGNYGYTF.

This clone came up a few times. The gene calls are TRBV10-2 and TRBJ2-2, with 7 positions matching TRBD1. J lost 7 bases, V lost 5 bases, and 1 base had no gene match. This CDR3 spans 12 amino acids. From germline, CDR1 is WSHSY and CDR2 SAAADI. CDR3 DNA sequence: TGCGCCAGCAGTTCAGGGGGCGGGGAGCTGTTTTTT. Translating it yields CASSSGGGELFF.

The V call is TRBV27, the J call TRBJ2-2; no clear D gene. Germline loops: CDR1 MNHEY, CDR2 SMNVEV (reference sequence). Trimming took 5 bases from V and 7 from J, leaving 11 bases between them. CDR3 length: 13 residues. In DNA form, the CDR3 reads TGTGCCAGCAGTCCCCCGAGTAGCGGGGAGCTGTTTTTT. Translation: CASSPPSSGELFF.

This clone occurred a few times. The chain is built from TRBV11-2 and TRBJ2-3; D uncertain. V was cut by 3 bases and J by 2 bases, with 6 bases left in between. CDR1 and CDR2 (germline): SGHAT, FQNNGV. CDR3 size: 13 residues. The CDR3 DNA reads as TGTGCCAGCAGCTTGGCCCTCACAGATACGCAGTATTTT. Protein product: CASSLALTDTQYF.

This clone appeared a few times. This sequence joins TRBV6-5 and TRBJ1-1; D might be TRBD1 (6 bases). The CDR3 is 13 residues long. CDR1 is MNHEY and CDR2 is SVGAGI in the germline V gene. Trimming cost V 6 bases and J 1 base, with 9 bases left between them. The CDR3 nucleotides are TGTGCCAGCAGAAAACAGGGGAACACTGAAGCTTTCTTT. It yields the protein CASRKQGNTEAFF.

The chain combines TRBV19 with TRBJ1-1; possibly TRBD1 for D (6 bases). Germline V gives CDR1 LNHDA, CDR2 SQIVND (reference sequence). The CDR3 runs 14 residues. V lost 3 bases and J 4 bases, leaving 12 bases between the germline ends. CDR3 amino acids: CASSMGRGTTEAFF. CDR3 bases: TGTGCCAGTAGTATGGGCAGGGGTACCACTGAAGCTTTCTTT.

The J gene is TRBJ2-1, the V gene TRBV6-5, with a weak D call TRBD1 (6 bases). The CDR3 runs 14 residues. CDR1 MNHEY and CDR2 SVGAGI come from the germline V gene. Between the trimmed V and J ends, which lost 2 bases and 6 bases, there was a span of 11 bases. CDR3 region: CASSYEGELNEQFF. Here the CDR3 DNA reads TGTGCCAGCAGTTACGAGGGGGAACTCAATGAGCAGTTCTTC.

The genes are TRBV28 and TRBJ1-5; a weak D match, TRBD1 (5 bases). Between the trimmed V and J ends, which lost 4 bases and 5 bases, there was a span of 6 bases. The CDR3 covers 12 residues. Per the germline V gene, CDR1 is MDHEN and CDR2 is SYDVKM. As DNA, the CDR3 is TGTGCCAGCAGTTCAGGGTATCAGCCCCAGCATTTT. This encodes CASSSGYQPQHF.